A selection of T cell receptor beta chains follows, all from one sample in a study of PD-1 blockade in classical Hodgkin lymphoma. Using immunoSEQ multiplex PCR, the repertoire was profiled, and TCRdb retains in-frame clones only, with some absent. Of around 19,000 clones in the sample, roughly 73% were seen once. The sequencing here drew on peripheral blood mononuclear cells (PBMCs), taken before the second cycle of nivolumab. The source is a human donor with classical Hodgkin lymphoma. Both conserved end residues are part of each CDR3. The D gene is left open where the match is weak. Rows may omit the clone size; those that give it use once, few, many or a size class.

. TRBJ1-4 TRBV29-1 . CSVGAQGTNEKLFF TGCAGCGTTGGTGCACAGGGAACTAATGAAAAACTGTTTTTT
. TRBJ1-5 TRBV6-5 . CASTPGGGNNQPQHF TGTGCCAGCACCCCAGGAGGGGGGAACAATCAGCCCCAGCATTTT
. TRBJ2-7 TRBV7-8 TRBD1 CASSLVLGQGARREEQYF TGTGCCAGCAGCTTAGTACTCGGACAGGGGGCACGGCGGGAAGAGCAGTACTTC
once TRBJ2-3 TRBV23-1 . CASSTQGPGAEYF TGCGCCAGCAGTACCCAAGGTCCCGGGGCAGAGTATTTT
few TRBJ1-2 TRBV28 . CASSPPPQGGYGYTF TGTGCCAGCAGTCCCCCCCCACAGGGTGGTTATGGCTACACCTTC
. TRBJ2-1 TRBV29-1 TRBD2 CSVRVSGRAQPNEQFF TGCAGCGTAAGGGTTAGCGGGAGGGCCCAACCAAATGAGCAGTTCTTC
. TRBJ2-7 TRBV6-4 TRBD1 CASRGDRERTVRWKQYF TGTGCCAGCAGAGGGGACAGGGAAAGGACTGTACGATGGAAGCAGTACTTC
. TRBJ1-2 TRBV11-2 . CASSPVRGGGYGYTF TGTGCCAGCAGCCCCGTTCGGGGCGGCGGCTATGGCTACACCTTC
once TRBJ1-4 TRBV5-1 TRBD1 CASSTQGGANEKLFF TGCGCCAGCAGCACCCAGGGGGGGGCTAATGAAAAACTGTTTTTT
. TRBJ2-7 TRBV5-6 . CASSFGGLVGYEQYF TGTGCCAGCAGCTTCGGGGGGCTAGTGGGATACGAGCAGTACTTC
. TRBJ2-1 TRBV14 . CASSQFSKGQSIHEQFF TGTGCCAGCAGCCAATTTTCTAAAGGACAGTCAATCCATGAGCAGTTCTTC
. TRBJ2-1 TRBV2 . CASSEEGYNEQFF TGTGCCAGCAGTGAAGAGGGGTACAATGAGCAGTTCTTC
. TRBJ2-1 TRBV18 . CASSLAPDNEQFF TGTGCCAGCTCCCTCGCTCCGGACAATGAGCAGTTCTTC
. TRBJ2-2 TRBV29-1 . CSVDRGGTGELFF TGCAGCGTTGACAGGGGCGGGACCGGGGAGCTGTTTTTT
. TRBJ2-1 TRBV25-1 . CASSLTSGVYRNEQFF TGTGCCAGCAGTCTTACCTCGGGGGTTTATAGGAATGAGCAGTTCTTC
. TRBJ2-7 TRBV10-3 TRBD2 CAISDGLAQIEQYF TGTGCCATCAGCGATGGACTAGCGCAGATTGAGCAGTACTTC
. TRBJ2-1 TRBV4-1 . CASSQGSEQFF TGCGCCAGCAGCCAAGGAAGTGAGCAGTTCTTC
. TRBJ2-6 TRBV5-1 . CASSLAGGGPLSGANVLTF TGCGCCAGCAGCTTGGCCGGGGGAGGCCCCCTCTCTGGGGCCAACGTCCTGACTTTC
. TRBJ2-3 TRBV30 . CAYGRRVPDTQYF TGTGCCTATGGACGGCGGGTTCCAGATACGCAGTATTTT
few TRBJ2-3 TRBV4-1 TRBD2 CASSQGGSLGDTQYF TGCGCCAGCAGCCAAGGCGGGAGTCTTGGAGATACGCAGTATTTT
. TRBJ1-3 TRBV6-1 TRBD1 CASGQGLSGNTIYF TGTGCCAGCGGACAGGGGCTATCTGGAAACACCATATATTTT
. TRBJ2-7 TRBV29-1 TRBD1 CSVEDRRDRGSYEQYF TGCAGCGTTGAAGATCGGCGGGACAGGGGCTCCTACGAGCAGTACTTC
. TRBJ1-2 TRBV5-5 . CASSLDSPGGYGYTF TGTGCCAGCAGCTTGGACAGCCCGGGTGGTTATGGCTACACCTTC
once TRBJ1-3 TRBV20-1 . CSARTGNTIYF TGCAGTGCTAGGACGGGAAACACCATATATTTT
once TRBJ2-2 TRBV7-9 . CASSSLQRRNTGELFF TGTGCCAGCAGCTCCCTCCAGCGGAGGAACACCGGGGAGCTGTTTTTT
. TRBJ2-5 TRBV27 TRBD2 CASKASGRGETQYF TGTGCCAGCAAAGCTAGCGGGAGGGGGGAGACCCAGTACTTC
. TRBJ1-5 TRBV12-5 TRBD1 CASGIPPPGQGPYSNQPQHF TGTGCTAGTGGTATTCCTCCCCCGGGACAGGGCCCTTATAGCAATCAGCCCCAGCATTTT
. TRBJ2-3 TRBV6-1 . CASSEGEGTPLTDTQYF TGTGCCAGCAGTGAAGGGGAGGGGACACCCCTCACAGATACGCAGTATTTT
. TRBJ2-5 TRBV19 TRBD1 CASSKGQAYQETQYF TGTGCCAGTAGTAAGGGACAGGCGTACCAAGAGACCCAGTACTTC
. TRBJ2-6 TRBV2 TRBD1 CASLNDRATGANVLTF TGTGCCAGCTTGAATGACAGGGCCACGGGGGCCAACGTCCTGACTTTC
few TRBJ2-1 TRBV5-6 TRBD2 CASSSRTSGSVFEQFF TGTGCCAGCAGCTCCCGGACTAGCGGGAGTGTATTCGAGCAGTTCTTC
. TRBJ2-2 TRBV19 . CASRGGGIGDTGELFF TGTGCCAGTAGAGGAGGCGGGATAGGCGACACCGGGGAGCTGTTTTTT
. TRBJ1-1 TRBV25-1 . CASSLTGRYTEAFF TGTGCCAGCAGCCTTACAGGGAGGTACACTGAAGCTTTCTTT
. TRBJ2-1 TRBV11-1 . CASSLALQNNEQFF TGTGCCAGCAGCTTAGCGCTACAGAACAATGAGCAGTTCTTC